Listed here are 25 T cell receptor beta chains from one sample, sequenced in a study of shared clonotypes between healthy human individuals. The naive CD8 subset, CD45RO-negative cells positively selected for CCR7, excluded terminally differentiated effector memory CD45RA+ cells. Clones were read by immunoSEQ multiplex PCR, and TCRdb kept only the in-frame ones, dropping some. The sample carries around 2,000,000 clones, roughly 95% recorded once. The sequencing input was naive CD8+ T cells sorted from blood. The receptors derive from a man between 18 and 29 years old in good health.

The chain combines TRBV13 with TRBJ2-5, with 8 bases lining up with TRBD2. V was pared by 4 bases and J by 6 bases, with 7 bases of the junction left unmatched. The CDR3 loop spans 14 amino acids. The germline CDR1 and CDR2 sequences are PRHDT and FYEKMQ (reference sequence). In DNA, the CDR3 is TGTGCCAGCAGCTCCCCGAGCGGGAGCCAGACCCAGTACTTC. Translation gives CASSSPSGSQTQYF.

The genes are TRBV2 and TRBJ2-5; D call uncertain. The germline V gene has CDR1 SNHLY and CDR2 FYNNEI. The CDR3 has 16 amino acids. The V end was cut by 2 bases, the J end by 2 bases, with 15 bases between. DNA of the CDR3: TGTGCCAGCAGTGAAACGATAGACGGGCTGCAAGAGACCCAGTACTTC. It yields the protein CASSETIDGLQETQYF.

This clone was counted between two and nine times. The gene calls are TRBV27 and TRBJ1-6; the D gene is possibly TRBD1 (5 bases). Germline CDR1 and CDR2: MNHEY and SMNVEV (reference sequence). This CDR3 contains 17 residues. Trimming took 3 bases from V and 0 from J, leaving 12 bases between them. CDR3 in amino acids: CASSLGPPSSYNSPLHF. The CDR3 DNA reads TGTGCCAGCAGTTTGGGACCGCCAAGCTCCTATAATTCACCCCTCCACTTT.

This sequence joins TRBV4-3 and TRBJ1-2; D might be TRBD1 (5 bases). Germline V CDR1 and CDR2: LGHNA, YSLEER. The CDR3 consists of 15 residues. The germline V and J ends were trimmed by 0 bases and 4 bases, with 12 bases remaining between them. As DNA, the CDR3 is TGCGCCAGCAGCCAAGAAGAGGGGCTTAGCTATGGCTACACCTTC. Translation gives CASSQEEGLSYGYTF.

With regard to this clone: The identical CDR3 is also encoded by other nucleotide sequences in the sample. V usage is TRBV27 and J usage is TRBJ2-5; D is possibly TRBD2 (6 bases). The V end lost 3 bases, the J end lost 4 bases, and 9 bases lay between the germline ends. The CDR3 has 13 residues. CDR1 and CDR2 from the germline V gene are MNHEY and SMNVEV (reference sequence). The CDR3 is CASSLGGRETQYF. DNA of the CDR3: TGTGCCAGCAGTTTGGGGGGACGAGAGACCCAGTACTTC.

The J gene is TRBJ1-2, the V gene TRBV7-9; 7 bases map to TRBD1. J gave up 2 bases and V 0 bases, and 0 bases lay outside the gene matches. The germline CDR1 and CDR2 sequences are SEHNR and FQNEAQ (reference sequence). CDR3 length equals 14 residues. The CDR3 bases are TGTGCCAGCAGCTTAGCAGGGGGCAACTATGGCTACACCTTC. Protein product: CASSLAGGNYGYTF.

This chain joins TRBV14 and TRBJ2-2; D gene ambiguous. V was clipped by 0 bases and J by 4 bases, with 9 bases between them. This CDR3 is built from 15 residues. Germline values: CDR1 SGHDN, CDR2 FVKESK. The CDR3, as DNA: TGTGCCAGCAGCCAAGAATTTCGGACCACCGGGGAGCTGTTTTTT. It specifies CASSQEFRTTGELFF.

V is TRBV7-9 and J is TRBJ2-2; possibly TRBD1 for D (6 bases). V was clipped by 5 bases and J by 1 base, with 11 bases between them. Per the germline V gene, CDR1 is SEHNR and CDR2 is FQNEAQ (reference sequence). CDR3 length equals 15 residues. CDR3 coding DNA: TGTGCCAGCAGCCGGGACACGCTGAACACCGGGGAGCTGTTTTTT. This gives the protein CASSRDTLNTGELFF.

This chain joins TRBV4-1 and TRBJ2-2, with 8 bases identical to TRBD2. The CDR3 totals 17 residues. J lost 4 bases, V lost 0 bases, and 7 bases had no gene match. Germline V gives CDR1 MGHRA, CDR2 YSYEKL. CDR3 protein: CASSQDSTSGGTGELFF. In DNA form, the CDR3 reads TGCGCCAGCAGCCAAGATAGTACTAGCGGTGGCACCGGGGAGCTGTTTTTT.

Only one count was recorded for this clone. The chain carries TRBV7-9 and TRBJ1-1; D gene unclear. Trimming took 5 bases from V and 4 from J, leaving 11 bases between them. This CDR3 has 13 residues. Germline loops: CDR1 SEHNR, CDR2 FQNEAQ (reference sequence). For the CDR3, the DNA is TGTGCCAGCAGCCCTCCTTCCGGCACTGAAGCTTTCTTT. Translation gives CASSPPSGTEAFF. Full variable domain (outside the CDR3, taken from reference TRBV7-9 and TRBJ1-1): DTGVSQNPRHKITKRGQNVTFRCDPISEHNRLYWYRQTLGQGPEFLTYFQNEAQLEKSRLLSDRFSAERPKGSFSTLEIQRTEQGDSAMYLCASSPPSGTEAFFGQGTRLTVV.

The chain uses TRBV5-6 and TRBJ2-7; D might be TRBD2 (6 bases). The germline V and J ends were trimmed by 3 bases and 0 bases, with 16 bases remaining between them. Germline V gene data show CDR1 as SGHDT and CDR2 as YYEEEE. This CDR3 has 16 residues. CDR3 loop: CASSWGTGTSSYEQYF. CDR3 bases: TGTGCCAGCAGCTGGGGAACCGGGACTTCCTCCTACGAGCAGTACTTC.

The chain joins TRBV29-1 to TRBJ2-7, with 8 bases lining up with TRBD1. J gave up 2 bases and V 5 bases, and 5 bases lay outside the gene matches. Germline assignment: CDR1 SQVTM and CDR2 ANQGSEA. The CDR3 loop spans 13 amino acids. In DNA, the CDR3 is TGCAGCGTTTCCCAGGGGGCCGCCTACGAGCAGTACTTC. Translating it yields CSVSQGAAYEQYF.

CDR3 bases: TGTGCCAGCAGTTTAGAGGGACAGGGTTTCTCCGGGGCCAACGTCCTGACTTTC. Amino acids: CASSLEGQGFSGANVLTF. The chain joins TRBV27 to TRBJ2-6, with 9 bases aligning to TRBD1. Germline trimming cut 2 bases from V and 4 bases from J; bases unmatched to any gene: 9. This CDR3 comprises 18 residues. CDR1 and CDR2 (germline): MNHEY, SMNVEV (reference sequence).

This sequence joins TRBV6-5 and TRBJ1-2; a weak D match, TRBD1 (5 bases). Germline CDR1 reads MNHEY; CDR2 reads SVGAGI. The CDR3 spans 15 residues. V was cut by 4 bases and J by 7 bases, with 19 bases left in between. The CDR3: CASSSLGADISGYTF. As DNA, the CDR3 is TGTGCCAGCAGTTCTTTAGGGGCCGACATTTCTGGCTACACCTTC.

This clone was found once. The chain recombines TRBV4-1 with TRBJ2-2; no definite D call. The CDR3 consists of 14 residues. Per the germline V gene, CDR1 is MGHRA and CDR2 is YSYEKL. V was trimmed by 0 bases and J by 7 bases, leaving 9 bases between them. The CDR3 nucleotides are TGCGCCAGCAGCCAAGAACCGATGGGCGGGGAGCTGTTTTTT. Protein product: CASSQEPMGGELFF.

The genes are TRBV29-1 and TRBJ1-2; no clear D gene. With 1 base removed from V and 3 bases from J, the gap between germline ends came to 3 bases. The CDR3 extends over 11 amino acids. Germline assignment: CDR1 SQVTM and CDR2 ANQGSEA. DNA for the CDR3: TGCAGCGTTGAAGCCGACTATGGCTACACCTTC. This codes for CSVEADYGYTF.

The chain joins TRBV7-9 to TRBJ2-5, with 7 bases identical to TRBD2. V shed 1 base and J 5 bases; nucleotides not matched to a gene: 10. The CDR3 sequence is 16 residues long. CDR1 is SEHNR, CDR2 FQNEAQ, per germline (reference sequence). CDR3 sequence reads: CASSLEAGFFGETQYF. The CDR3 DNA follows: TGTGCCAGCAGCTTAGAAGCGGGATTCTTCGGGGAGACCCAGTACTTC.

The V gene is TRBV11-2, the J gene TRBJ2-7; the D call may be TRBD1 or TRBD2 (5 bases each). The V end lost 0 bases, the J end lost 0 bases, and 9 bases lay between the germline ends. Germline CDR1 and CDR2: SGHAT and FQNNGV. The CDR3 runs 15 residues. The CDR3 nucleotides read TGTGCCAGCAGCTTAGACAGGGACCGCTCCTACGAGCAGTACTTC. Translating it yields CASSLDRDRSYEQYF.

Worth noting for this clone: Distinct nucleotide sequences in the sample also encode this CDR3. The chain joins TRBV27 to TRBJ2-7; perhaps TRBD2 as D (5 bases). Between the trimmed V and J ends, which lost 2 bases and 0 bases, there was a span of 11 bases. From germline, CDR1 is MNHEY and CDR2 SMNVEV (reference sequence). The CDR3 runs 15 residues. DNA of the CDR3: TGTGCCAGCAGTTTAAGAGGGTCTAGCTCCTACGAGCAGTACTTC. Its protein is CASSLRGSSSYEQYF.

This sequence joins TRBV6-5 and TRBJ1-1, with D tentatively TRBD1 (5 bases). This CDR3 is built from 12 residues. Germline V gene data show CDR1 as MNHEY and CDR2 as SVGAGI. The ends were cut back, 7 bases at V and 3 bases at J, with 9 bases in the middle. The CDR3 nucleotides are TGTGCCAGCAACCTAGGGGACACTGAAGCTTTCTTT. It translates to CASNLGDTEAFF.

Notes on this clone: The sample has other DNA sequences that encode this CDR3 too. The V and J genes are TRBV7-8 and TRBJ1-1; 7 bases line up with TRBD1. Germline V gene data show CDR1 as SGHVS and CDR2 as FQNEAQ. The CDR3 extends over 15 amino acids. V gave up 1 base and J gave up 0 bases; unmatched junction bases: 2. The CDR3 DNA reads as TGTGCCAGCAGCTTAGGAGGGGGCTTGAACACTGAAGCTTTCTTT. It specifies CASSLGGGLNTEAFF.

J is TRBJ2-1 and V is TRBV5-4; 8 bases fit TRBD1. The germline gives CDR1 SGHNT, CDR2 YYREEE (reference sequence). CDR3 size: 15 residues. The junction had 6 bases not matched to a gene; V was cut back by 0 bases and J by 7 bases. The CDR3 DNA reads TGTGCCAGCAGCTTGGGAGGTGACAGGGGTAATGAGCAGTTCTTC. Its protein is CASSLGGDRGNEQFF.

The chain has TRBV19 and TRBJ2-7, with 7 nucleotides matching TRBD1. Trimming removed 5 bases from V and 2 bases from J; junction bases left unmatched: 6. The germline V gene encodes CDR1 LNHDA and CDR2 SQIVND (reference sequence). CDR3 size: 14 residues. The CDR3 sequence: CASSPAGGAYEQYF. Here the CDR3 DNA reads TGTGCCAGTAGTCCCGCAGGGGGAGCCTACGAGCAGTACTTC.

V is TRBV5-6 and J is TRBJ2-1; the D gene is possibly TRBD1 (6 bases). Germline V gene lookup returns CDR1 SGHDT and CDR2 YYEEEE. The germline V and J ends were trimmed by 0 bases and 2 bases, with 12 bases remaining between them. CDR3 length: 16 residues. The CDR3 nucleotides are TGTGCCAGCAGCTTGGATGTACAGGGACCCTACAATGAGCAGTTCTTC. Translating it yields CASSLDVQGPYNEQFF.

This clone was recorded only once. The chain links TRBV5-4 to TRBJ2-7; TRBD2 agrees at 7 bases. Germline trimming cut 2 bases from V and 4 bases from J; bases unmatched to any gene: 15. Germline CDR1 SGHNT, CDR2 YYREEE (reference sequence). The CDR3 spans 17 residues. CDR3: CASSLGGGLAENYEQYF. CDR3 coding DNA: TGTGCCAGCAGCTTAGGTGGCGGGCTAGCGGAAAATTACGAGCAGTACTTC.